This T cell receptor beta chain was recorded in a study of blood T cell repertoires in COVID-19. In Seattle, patients joined the study during active infection and were tracked longitudinally. V lost 1 base and J 5 bases, leaving 15 bases between the germline ends. The CDR3 extends over 15 amino acids. Germline lookup yields CDR1 SGHRS and CDR2 YFSETQ. Authors' methods: Estimates of nucleated cell counts were drawn from the amplification of reference gene primers. This table comes from immunoSEQ multiplex PCR, and its TCRdb copy is limited to in-frame clones, with some not included. V and J calls and clone size are copied from that table; D and trimming were computed from the DNA. The table lists 270,000 or so clones, about 90% of them singletons.

This sequence originates from a woman younger than 45 with COVID-19, enrolled during active disease. Sequencing was done on a sample of peripheral blood. V is TRBV5-1 and J is TRBJ2-5, with D tentatively TRBD1 (6 bases). The CDR3 DNA reads as TGCGCCAGCAGCTTGTTTATGGTGGGGGCGGAGACCCAGTACTTC. Its protein is CASSLFMVGAETQYF. Looking up the rest from reference TRBV5-1 and TRBJ2-5 gives the full variable domain: KAGVTQTPRYLIKTRGQQVTLSCSPISGHRSVSWYQQTPGQGLQFLFEYFSETQRNKGNFPGRFSGRQFSNSRSEMNVSTLELGDSALYLCASSLFMVGAETQYFGPGTRLLVL.